The following is a T cell receptor (beta chain) sequence with its context. This specimen comes from a study of technical replicates of blood from several donors. TCRdb keeps only in-frame clones here, not all; method: immunoSEQ multiplex PCR. This sample has 83,000 or so clones, with around nine tenths found just once. CDR1 MDHEN and CDR2 SYDVKM come from the germline V gene. The CDR3 covers 17 residues. J gave up 1 base and V 5 bases, and 12 bases lay outside the gene matches. The chain joins TRBV28 to TRBJ2-7; 9 bases map to TRBD2. The sequence was obtained from a human donor in good health. The sequenced material came from T cells isolated from PBMCs. The CDR3 bases are TGTGCCAGCAGTCCCCTACTAGCGGGCGATCTTTCCTACGAGCAGTACTTC. It translates to CASSPLLAGDLSYEQYF.